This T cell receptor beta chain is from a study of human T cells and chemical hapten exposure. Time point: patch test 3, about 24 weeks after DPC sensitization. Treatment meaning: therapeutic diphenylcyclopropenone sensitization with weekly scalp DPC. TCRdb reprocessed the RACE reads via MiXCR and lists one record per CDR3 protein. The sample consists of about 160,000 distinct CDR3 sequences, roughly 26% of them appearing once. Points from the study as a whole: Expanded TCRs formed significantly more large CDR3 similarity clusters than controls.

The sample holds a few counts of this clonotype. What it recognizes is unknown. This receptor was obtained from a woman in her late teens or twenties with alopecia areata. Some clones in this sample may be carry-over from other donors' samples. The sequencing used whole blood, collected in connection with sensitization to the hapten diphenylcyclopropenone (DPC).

In nucleotides, the CDR3 is TGTGCCAGCAGCTTTGGCATGGCGGGAGCTGGCGGGGAGCTGTTTTTT. This encodes CASSFGMAGAGGELFF. This rearrangement joins TRBV7-9 to TRBJ2-2, with 7 bases that match TRBD2. V trimming: 3 bases; J trimming: 7 bases; junction bases outside the gene matches: 11. This CDR3 spans 16 amino acids. The germline CDR1 and CDR2 sequences are SEHNR and FQNEAQ (reference sequence). Full variable domain (missing parts from reference TRBV7-9 and TRBJ2-2): DTGVSQNPRHKITKRGQNVTFRCDPISEHNRLYWYRQTLGQGPEFLTYFQNEAQLEKSRLLSDRFSAERPKGSFSTLEIQRTEQGDSAMYLCASSFGMAGAGGELFFGEGSRLTVL.